Listed below are T cell receptor beta chains from one sample, sequenced in a study of CD8 T cells in ankylosing spondylitis. Using its own MiXCR run on the 5' RACE reads, TCRdb lists one record per CDR3 protein. The sample lists about 300,000 distinct CDR3 sequences; under 25% were seen once. The sequenced sample was blood, either unsorted or a sorted T cell fraction (not recorded which). Receptors were obtained from a female donor with ankylosing spondylitis or in good health (not recorded which). Both conserved end residues are part of each CDR3. Each record gives: D gene, J gene, clone size, V gene, CDR3 protein, CDR3 DNA. D genes are given only for firm matches. Part of the rows lack a size; the others show once, few, many or a class for expanded clones.

D gene: TRBD1; J gene: TRBJ1-2; clone size: few; V gene: TRBV7-9; CDR3 protein: CASSLTGAASTF; CDR3 DNA: TGTGCCAGCAGCTTAACAGGGGCCGCCTCCACCTTC
D gene: .; J gene: TRBJ2-1; clone size: .; V gene: TRBV7-2; CDR3 protein: CASSFQLAVSSYNEQFF; CDR3 DNA: TGTGCCAGCAGCTTTCAACTAGCAGTCTCGTCCTACAATGAGCAGTTCTTC
D gene: TRBD2; J gene: TRBJ2-1; clone size: many; V gene: TRBV30; CDR3 protein: CAWSVGGLAGQSSYNEQFF; CDR3 DNA: TGTGCCTGGAGTGTAGGAGGACTAGCGGGACAAAGTTCCTACAATGAGCAGTTCTTC
D gene: TRBD2; J gene: TRBJ2-7; clone size: .; V gene: TRBV4-2; CDR3 protein: CASSQEVGAGGSYEQYF; CDR3 DNA: TGTGCCAGCAGCCAAGAAGTAGGAGCGGGAGGATCCTACGAGCAGTACTTC
D gene: TRBD2; J gene: TRBJ2-7; clone size: few; V gene: TRBV20-1; CDR3 protein: CSSIASGRNEQYF; CDR3 DNA: TGCAGTTCTATAGCCAGCGGGAGGAACGAGCAGTACTTC
D gene: .; J gene: TRBJ1-2; clone size: .; V gene: TRBV6-1; CDR3 protein: CASTLQGNGYTF; CDR3 DNA: TGTGCCAGCACCCTACAGGGAAATGGCTACACCTTC
D gene: .; J gene: TRBJ1-1; clone size: .; V gene: TRBV28; CDR3 protein: CASSPWAAGDTEAFF; CDR3 DNA: TGTGCCAGCAGTCCGTGGGCGGCTGGGGACACTGAAGCTTTCTTT
D gene: .; J gene: TRBJ1-1; clone size: few; V gene: TRBV10-3; CDR3 protein: CAIIRGTEAFF; CDR3 DNA: TGTGCCATCATCAGGGGCACTGAAGCTTTCTTT
D gene: .; J gene: TRBJ2-1; clone size: few; V gene: TRBV10-3; CDR3 protein: CAISRSSNEQFF; CDR3 DNA: TGTGCCATCAGTCGTTCTTCGAATGAGCAGTTCTTC
D gene: .; J gene: TRBJ2-2; clone size: .; V gene: TRBV27; CDR3 protein: CASRLLGGELFF; CDR3 DNA: TGTGCCAGCAGGCTATTAGGCGGGGAGCTGTTTTTT
D gene: TRBD2; J gene: TRBJ2-1; clone size: .; V gene: TRBV27; CDR3 protein: CASSLLAGESYNEQFF; CDR3 DNA: TGTGCCAGCAGTTTATTAGCGGGAGAGTCCTACAATGAGCAGTTCTTC
D gene: .; J gene: TRBJ1-5; clone size: .; V gene: TRBV5-5; CDR3 protein: CASSLGQSNQPQHF; CDR3 DNA: TGTGCCAGCAGCTTAGGACAGAGCAATCAGCCCCAGCATTTT
D gene: .; J gene: TRBJ1-1; clone size: .; V gene: TRBV6-1; CDR3 protein: CASSSFRGNTEAFF; CDR3 DNA: TGTGCCAGCAGTTCCTTCCGGGGAAACACTGAAGCTTTCTTT
D gene: TRBD2; J gene: TRBJ2-1; clone size: few; V gene: TRBV9; CDR3 protein: CASSAAVGGGRDNEQFF; CDR3 DNA: TGTGCCAGCAGCGCCGCTGTTGGAGGCGGGAGGGACAATGAGCAGTTCTTC
D gene: TRBD1; J gene: TRBJ2-7; clone size: .; V gene: TRBV28; CDR3 protein: CASSPLGQSHEQYF; CDR3 DNA: TGTGCCAGCAGTCCCCTGGGACAGTCTCACGAGCAGTACTTC
D gene: .; J gene: TRBJ2-3; clone size: .; V gene: TRBV4-3; CDR3 protein: CASSGSDTQYF; CDR3 DNA: TGCGCCAGCAGCGGTTCAGATACGCAGTATTTT
D gene: TRBD1; J gene: TRBJ1-1; clone size: .; V gene: TRBV12-3/TRBV12-4; CDR3 protein: CASSRRGQGGTEAFF; CDR3 DNA: TGTGCCAGCAGCCGGAGGGGACAGGGAGGCACTGAAGCTTTCTTT
D gene: TRBD1; J gene: TRBJ1-5; clone size: .; V gene: TRBV6-2/TRBV6-3; CDR3 protein: CASTYRGLSNQPQHF; CDR3 DNA: TGTGCCAGCACCTACAGGGGGCTTAGCAATCAGCCCCAGCATTTT
D gene: .; J gene: TRBJ2-7; clone size: .; V gene: TRBV20-1; CDR3 protein: CSASPTVEQYF; CDR3 DNA: TGCAGTGCTAGCCCGACTGTCGAGCAGTACTTC
D gene: TRBD1; J gene: TRBJ2-1; clone size: few; V gene: TRBV7-2; CDR3 protein: CASSLAQGARNEQFF; CDR3 DNA: TGTGCCAGCAGCTTAGCTCAGGGGGCAAGGAATGAGCAGTTCTTC
D gene: TRBD2; J gene: TRBJ2-7; clone size: few; V gene: TRBV6-5; CDR3 protein: CASSYSLAGGYEQYF; CDR3 DNA: TGTGCCAGCAGTTACTCGTTAGCGGGAGGATACGAGCAGTACTTC
D gene: .; J gene: TRBJ2-7; clone size: .; V gene: TRBV24-1; CDR3 protein: CATSDLHEQYF; CDR3 DNA: TGTGCCACCAGTGATCTCCACGAGCAGTACTTC
D gene: .; J gene: TRBJ1-3; clone size: few; V gene: TRBV12-3/TRBV12-4; CDR3 protein: CASSPPGWDTIYF; CDR3 DNA: TGTGCCAGCAGTCCCCCAGGGTGGGACACCATATATTTT
D gene: .; J gene: TRBJ2-1; clone size: few; V gene: TRBV20-1; CDR3 protein: CSARDGGFYNEQFF; CDR3 DNA: TGCAGTGCTAGGGATGGGGGTTTCTACAATGAGCAGTTCTTC
D gene: TRBD2; J gene: TRBJ2-1; clone size: many; V gene: TRBV29-1; CDR3 protein: CSVEDTGLAAYNEQFF; CDR3 DNA: TGCAGCGTTGAAGATACGGGACTAGCGGCGTACAATGAGCAGTTCTTC
D gene: .; J gene: TRBJ1-1; clone size: few; V gene: TRBV5-6; CDR3 protein: CASSLEWPGTEAFF; CDR3 DNA: TGTGCCAGCAGCTTGGAGTGGCCAGGGACTGAAGCTTTCTTT
D gene: .; J gene: TRBJ2-5; clone size: .; V gene: TRBV10-3; CDR3 protein: CAISVPNPEEQASKETQYF; CDR3 DNA: TGTGCCATCAGTGTGCCGAACCCCGAGGAACAGGCCTCGAAGGAGACCCAGTACTTC
D gene: .; J gene: TRBJ2-5; clone size: many; V gene: TRBV12-3/TRBV12-4; CDR3 protein: CASSFILETQYF; CDR3 DNA: TGTGCCAGCAGTTTTATTCTAGAGACCCAGTACTTC
D gene: .; J gene: TRBJ2-1; clone size: few; V gene: TRBV5-1; CDR3 protein: CASWGQSSYNEQFF; CDR3 DNA: TGCGCCAGCTGGGGGCAGAGCTCCTACAATGAGCAGTTCTTC
D gene: TRBD1; J gene: TRBJ1-1; clone size: .; V gene: TRBV5-6; CDR3 protein: CASSPRGGWRNTEAFF; CDR3 DNA: TGTGCCAGCAGCCCCAGGGGGGGATGGAGGAACACTGAAGCTTTCTTT
D gene: .; J gene: TRBJ1-1; clone size: few; V gene: TRBV5-1; CDR3 protein: CASSLATANTEAFF; CDR3 DNA: TGCGCCAGCAGCTTGGCGACAGCTAACACTGAAGCTTTCTTT
D gene: TRBD2; J gene: TRBJ2-3; clone size: .; V gene: TRBV20-1; CDR3 protein: CSARVGGRPDTQYF; CDR3 DNA: TGCAGTGCTAGAGTAGGCGGGAGGCCAGATACGCAGTATTTT
D gene: .; J gene: TRBJ2-2; clone size: .; V gene: TRBV10-1; CDR3 protein: CANRGLSTGELFF; CDR3 DNA: TGCGCCAACCGGGGGCTGAGCACCGGGGAGCTGTTTTTT
D gene: TRBD1; J gene: TRBJ1-2; clone size: .; V gene: TRBV24-1; CDR3 protein: CATSDRDRADGYTF; CDR3 DNA: TGTGCCACCAGTGATCGGGACAGGGCTGATGGCTACACCTTC
D gene: .; J gene: TRBJ1-1; clone size: few; V gene: TRBV20-1; CDR3 protein: CSARPPTEILSAFF; CDR3 DNA: TGCAGTGCTAGGCCCCCGACAGAGATTCTCTCAGCTTTCTTT
D gene: .; J gene: TRBJ2-1; clone size: .; V gene: TRBV4-3; CDR3 protein: CASSQDDWYNEQFF; CDR3 DNA: TGCGCCAGCAGCCAAGATGATTGGTACAATGAGCAGTTCTTC
D gene: .; J gene: TRBJ1-2; clone size: .; V gene: TRBV20-1; CDR3 protein: CSASVSRTGGYTF; CDR3 DNA: TGCAGTGCTAGTGTCTCCCGAACGGGAGGCTACACCTTC
D gene: TRBD2; J gene: TRBJ2-2; clone size: .; V gene: TRBV11-2; CDR3 protein: CASSLEGLVNTGELFF; CDR3 DNA: TGTGCCAGCAGCTTAGAGGGACTAGTAAACACCGGGGAGCTGTTTTTT
D gene: .; J gene: TRBJ2-1; clone size: many; V gene: TRBV20-1; CDR3 protein: CSASWATNEQFF; CDR3 DNA: TGCAGTGCTAGTTGGGCTACCAATGAGCAGTTCTTC
D gene: .; J gene: TRBJ2-1; clone size: .; V gene: TRBV7-9; CDR3 protein: CASTAPGTPGNEQFF; CDR3 DNA: TGTGCCAGCACCGCCCCCGGGACCCCGGGTAATGAGCAGTTCTTC
D gene: .; J gene: TRBJ1-5; clone size: .; V gene: TRBV30; CDR3 protein: CAWSVSGGQPQHF; CDR3 DNA: TGTGCCTGGAGTGTAAGTGGCGGTCAGCCCCAGCATTTT
D gene: TRBD1; J gene: TRBJ2-1; clone size: .; V gene: TRBV6-2/TRBV6-3; CDR3 protein: CASTGQFPYNEQFF; CDR3 DNA: TGTGCCAGCACGGGACAGTTCCCTTACAATGAGCAGTTCTTC
D gene: .; J gene: TRBJ2-6; clone size: .; V gene: TRBV7-9; CDR3 protein: CASDTGTGANVLTF; CDR3 DNA: TGTGCCAGCGATACAGGGACTGGGGCCAACGTCCTGACTTTC
D gene: .; J gene: TRBJ2-7; clone size: .; V gene: TRBV18; CDR3 protein: CASSPGSLPYEQYF; CDR3 DNA: TGTGCCAGCTCCCCGGGGAGTCTTCCCTACGAGCAGTACTTC
D gene: TRBD2; J gene: TRBJ2-7; clone size: few; V gene: TRBV5-1; CDR3 protein: CASSPDAGASYEQYF; CDR3 DNA: TGCGCCAGCAGCCCCGACGCGGGAGCATCCTACGAGCAGTACTTC